Below are 10 T cell receptor beta chains sequenced from a single sample in a study of tumor-infiltrating lymphocytes in primary liver carcinoma. TCR beta cDNA came from roughly 0.45 ug total RNA, primed with a constant-region primer. For TCR beta, libraries were produced by three nested multiplex PCR rounds using slightly modified ARM-PCR. Running roughly 10 cycles apiece, the first two PCR rounds relied on TRBV1-TRBV30 forward primers together with a C-beta reverse primer. TCRdb fed the multiplex PCR reads into MiXCR, producing one record per CDR3 protein. The sample holds about 37,000 distinct CDR3 sequences, around 80% seen once. Taking about 18-30 mg of unsorted bulk tissue, the authors co-extracted RNA and DNA. The sequenced material came from tumor-adjacent normal liver tissue. The receptors shown here come from a man between 35 and 55 years old with primary liver carcinoma and hepatitis B virus infection.

With respect to this clonotype: This clone may be a read error of a much larger clone one base away. The chain links TRBV7-9 to TRBJ1-1; D not certain. Germline lookup yields CDR1 SEHNR and CDR2 FQNEAQ (reference sequence). The CDR3 loop spans 14 amino acids. The CDR3 is CANSQQSMNTEAFF. The CDR3 DNA is TGTGCCAACAGCCAACAGAGCATGAACACTGAAGCTTTCTTT.

The V and J genes are TRBV24-1 and TRBJ2-1, with D uncertain. There are 11 residues in the CDR3. V was cut by 3 bases and J by 12 bases, with 8 bases left in between. Germline assignment: CDR1 KGHDR and CDR2 SFDVKD. The CDR3 here is CATSDGVVQFF. The DNA for the CDR3 is TGTGCCACCAGTGATGGTGTTGTGCAGTTCTTC.

The V and J genes are TRBV5-1 and TRBJ1-1; D unresolved. There are 13 residues in the CDR3. The germline V and J ends were trimmed by 8 bases and 1 base, with 12 bases remaining between them. CDR1 and CDR2 from the germline V gene are SGHRS and YFSETQ. In nucleotides, the CDR3 is TGCGCCAGAAGCCCCTTAGGGAACACTGAAGCTTTCTTT. It is translated as CARSPLGNTEAFF.

This clonotype appeared a single time. The J gene is TRBJ2-1, the V gene TRBV29-1; D perhaps matches TRBD2 (7 bases). The CDR3 has 14 amino acids. The V gene's germline CDR1 is SQVTM and CDR2 ANQGSEA. In DNA form, the CDR3 reads TGCAGTGGGGGGGGGGGCGGCACCTACAATGAGTGGTTCTTC. Encoded protein: CSGGGGGTYNEWFF.

Turning to this clonotype: At one of its ends the junction is not consistent with the germline gene, which may arise from a read error. V is TRBV6-5 and J is TRBJ2-3, with 10 positions matching TRBD2. CDR1 and CDR2 (germline): MNHEY, SVGAGI. This CDR3 is built from 15 residues. DNA for the CDR3: TGTACCAGCAACCCAGAGCTAGCGGGAGCAGATACGCAGTATTTT. This gives the protein CTSNPELAGADTQYF.

On this clonotype itself: This CDR3 is missing its conserved last phenylalanine or tryptophan, likely due to a read error. The chain couples TRBV10-2 to TRBJ1-1, with unresolved D. The CDR3 is 13 residues long. Germline V CDR1 and CDR2: WSHSY, SAAADI. The CDR3 is CASSDVENTEAFI. The CDR3 DNA follows: TGCGCGAGCAGTGATGTAGAAAACACTGAAGCTTTCATT.

On this clonotype: An end of the junction does not agree with germline; a read error may underlie this. The chain carries TRBV4-2 and TRBJ2-1, with D unclear. In germline, CDR1 is LGHNA, CDR2 YNFKEQ. The CDR3 contains 15 residues. The CDR3 DNA is TGTGCCAGAAGCCAAGCTGGTTGTGATTACAATGAGCTGTTCTTC. Residues: CARSQAGCDYNELFF.

As concerns this clonotype: The conserved phenylalanine or tryptophan normally closing the CDR3 is absent here, so this likely arose from a read error. The J gene is TRBJ1-1, the V gene TRBV5-5; no firm D call. The V end lost 4 bases, the J end lost 5 bases, and 18 bases lay between the germline ends. Germline V lookup: CDR1 SGHKS, CDR2 YYEKEE (reference sequence). The CDR3 is 15 amino acids. The CDR3 sequence is CASSHERERYTEAFS. The CDR3 region has the DNA TGTGCCAGCAGCCATGAGCGTGAGCGGTATACTGAAGCTTTCTCT.

On this clonotype: This likely comes from a read error, as the CDR3 has no conserved phenylalanine or tryptophan at its end. J is TRBJ2-7 and V is TRBV10-2, with a possible D match to TRBD2 (6 bases). CDR3 length: 14 residues. V shed 0 bases and J shed 3 bases, with 9 bases lying between them. CDR1 and CDR2 from the germline V gene are WSHSY and SAAADI. The CDR3 nucleotides read TGCGCCAGCAGTGAGTCGAGACTAGGCTACGAGCAGTACCTC. The encoded protein is CASSESRLGYEQYL.

Points on this clonotype: Likely a read error: the CDR3 ends without its conserved phenylalanine or tryptophan. V usage is TRBV29-1 and J usage is TRBJ2-3, with D possibly being TRBD1 (6 bases). Germline V gene sequence: CDR1 SQVTM, CDR2 ANQGSEA. CDR3 size: 11 residues. CDR3 residues: CGFGGIDTQYL. DNA for the CDR3: TGCGGCTTTGGGGGCATAGATACGCAGTATCTT.